The 8 T cell receptor beta chains below all came from one sample that was sequenced in a study of T cell clones after liver transplantation. Profiled with immunoSEQ multiplex PCR; TCRdb holds only in-frame clones, not every one. The repertoire has about 51,000 clones, roughly 90% of them found once; the top ten carry approximately 15%. Sequenced here: CD8+ T cells from blood, sampled 12 months after liver transplant. Receptor source: a human patient who received a liver transplant. Some T cells may possibly be graft donor cells.

A remark on this clone: Within the sample, other DNA sequences also encode this same CDR3. This rearrangement joins TRBV30 to TRBJ1-1; D remains ambiguous. CDR1 is GTSNPN and CDR2 is SVGIG in the germline V gene (reference sequence). The CDR3 length is 11 residues. V gave up 0 bases and J gave up 8 bases, with 7 bases separating them. Here the CDR3 DNA reads TGTGCCTGGAGTGTACTCTCAGAAGCTTTCTTT. Its protein is CAWSVLSEAFF.

The rearrangement links TRBV9 to TRBJ2-7; weak D call: TRBD2 (5 bases). Germline assignment: CDR1 SGDLS and CDR2 YYNGEE. The V gene lost 0 bases and the J gene lost 6 bases, with 13 bases spanning the gap. This CDR3 contains 14 residues. The CDR3 DNA reads as TGTGCCAGCAGCGTAGAGGGTGGGAGCCTCGAGCAGTACTTC. Translating gives CASSVEGGSLEQYF.

This chain links TRBV28 with TRBJ1-4; no clear D. Trimming cost V 4 bases and J 7 bases, with 13 bases left between them. This CDR3 contains 14 residues. Germline V gives CDR1 MDHEN, CDR2 SYDVKM. This CDR3 is CASSSLAILEKLFF. CDR3 coding DNA: TGTGCCAGCAGTTCACTGGCGATACTTGAAAAACTGTTTTTT.

The chain uses TRBV7-9 and TRBJ2-2, with TRBD2 matching 10 bases. V gave up 4 bases and J gave up 2 bases; unmatched junction bases: 4. The CDR3 covers 16 residues. Per the germline V gene, CDR1 is SEHNR and CDR2 is FQNEAQ (reference sequence). DNA for the CDR3: TGTGCCAGCAGCTCCGGACTAGCGGCTAACACCGGGGAGCTGTTTTTT. This codes for CASSSGLAANTGELFF.

In this sample, this clone turned up a few times. The J gene is TRBJ1-5, the V gene TRBV4-2; D uncertain. The CDR3 extends over 15 amino acids. The germline gives CDR1 LGHNA, CDR2 YNFKEQ. The V gene lost 4 bases and the J gene lost 4 bases, with 14 bases spanning the gap. The CDR3 region is CASSPTKAGNQPQHF. The CDR3 DNA reads as TGTGCCAGCAGCCCTACCAAAGCTGGGAATCAGCCCCAGCATTTT.

This chain uses TRBV11-2 with TRBJ1-1, with D maybe TRBD1 (5 bases). Per germline, CDR1 SGHAT and CDR2 FQNNGV. The CDR3 runs to 15 residues. V was cut by 5 bases and J by 0 bases, with 13 bases left in between. CDR3 region: CASSLNSGLNTEAFF. The CDR3 nucleotides are TGTGCCAGCAGCCTCAATTCAGGGCTGAACACTGAAGCTTTCTTT.

The rearrangement joins TRBV7-9 to TRBJ2-1; D tentatively reads TRBD1 or TRBD2 (5 bases each). Trimming took 6 bases from V and 5 from J, leaving 17 bases between them. The CDR3 is 15 amino acids. CDR1 SEHNR and CDR2 FQNEAQ come from the germline V gene (reference sequence). CDR3 nucleotides: TGTGCCAGCAGGTCGGGGACGGAGTACGACAATGAGCAGTTCTTC. Translating gives CASRSGTEYDNEQFF.

The chain carries TRBV19 and TRBJ2-1; unclear D gene. V was clipped by 1 base and J by 5 bases, with 6 bases between them. Germline CDR1 reads LNHDA; CDR2 reads SQIVND (reference sequence). The CDR3 consists of 13 residues. The CDR3 sequence is CASSIGSNNEQFF. The DNA of the CDR3 is TGTGCCAGTAGTATAGGTAGCAACAATGAGCAGTTCTTC.